This T cell receptor (beta chain) was retrieved from a study of shared T cell receptors in the human thymus. Using immunoSEQ multiplex PCR, the repertoire was profiled, and TCRdb retains in-frame clones only, with some absent. The data contain some 660,000 clones, 80% to 90% of them singletons. Germline lookup yields CDR1 MGHRA and CDR2 YSYEKL. The CDR3 sequence is 15 residues long. Trimming pared 1 base from V and 8 bases from J, leaving 17 bases between. In addition, the sample was reused for a study of human thymus T cells. That paper adds: Having corrective surgery for congenital heart defects, healthy Finnish infants were the ones who donated.

The V gene is TRBV4-1, the J gene TRBJ1-2; D perhaps matches TRBD1 (5 bases). Sequenced input: thymocytes. The sequence was obtained from a boy in the first two years of life with a congenital heart defect. As DNA, the CDR3 is TGCGCCAGCAGCCAAGCGCACCGGACAAATTGGGGCTACACCTTC. This codes for CASSQAHRTNWGYTF.